The sequence of this TCR beta chain was determined in a study of shared clonotypes between healthy human individuals. Whole-study findings and limits: Naive subsets usually exceeded memory subsets in estimated richness. Represented diversity, genetic and exposure-history alike, was limited by few donors.

In regard to this clone: Its target is unknown.

Germline V gene data show CDR1 as SGHNT and CDR2 as YENEEA. The V gene lost 5 bases and the J gene lost 6 bases, with 14 bases spanning the gap. This CDR3 is 13 amino acids long. Assay: immunoSEQ multiplex PCR; the TCRdb copy retains only in-frame clones and omits some. The data show about 1,500,000 clones, roughly 95% seen once. This sequence originates from a man younger than 40 in good health. The rearrangement links TRBV11-3 to TRBJ2-7; either TRBD1 or TRBD2 may fit D (6 bases each). Input material: naive CD4+ T cells sorted from blood. Subset given: CD45RA+ positively selected. In nucleotides, the CDR3 is TGTGCCAGCAGCCTCCGAGGGGGGTCCGAGCAGTACTTC. Amino acids: CASSLRGGSEQYF.